This T cell receptor (beta chain) was observed in a study of vaccination effects on CD4 cells after COVID-19. Germline CDR1 WSHSY, CDR2 SAAADI. This CDR3 region has 15 residues. V lost 4 bases to trimming and J lost 0 bases, with 12 bases between them. A note on this clone: Its antigen is unknown.

Repertoires were generated with immunoSEQ multiplex PCR, while TCRdb's copy carries only in-frame clones and drops some. The top ten clones hold approximately 16% of a sample with roughly 41,000 clones, 65% to 80% of them seen once. ViraFEST expansion of antigen-specific CD4+ T cells with viral peptide pools preceded sequencing. Following an approximately ten-day culture, CD4+ T cells were purified. Subjects were given two BNT162b2 or mRNA-1273 vaccine doses. This TCR derives from a human donor who received a COVID-19 vaccine. The sequences come from CD4+ T cells from PBMCs cultured with HCoV-OC43 spike peptides, collected after COVID-19 vaccination. Specified subset: HCoV-OC43 spike overlapping peptide pool stimulation. The chain is built from TRBV10-2 and TRBJ1-2; no clear D. The DNA for the CDR3 is TGCGCCAGCAGTGGGACGGGGTACGCTAACTATGGCTACACCTTC. It translates to CASSGTGYANYGYTF.